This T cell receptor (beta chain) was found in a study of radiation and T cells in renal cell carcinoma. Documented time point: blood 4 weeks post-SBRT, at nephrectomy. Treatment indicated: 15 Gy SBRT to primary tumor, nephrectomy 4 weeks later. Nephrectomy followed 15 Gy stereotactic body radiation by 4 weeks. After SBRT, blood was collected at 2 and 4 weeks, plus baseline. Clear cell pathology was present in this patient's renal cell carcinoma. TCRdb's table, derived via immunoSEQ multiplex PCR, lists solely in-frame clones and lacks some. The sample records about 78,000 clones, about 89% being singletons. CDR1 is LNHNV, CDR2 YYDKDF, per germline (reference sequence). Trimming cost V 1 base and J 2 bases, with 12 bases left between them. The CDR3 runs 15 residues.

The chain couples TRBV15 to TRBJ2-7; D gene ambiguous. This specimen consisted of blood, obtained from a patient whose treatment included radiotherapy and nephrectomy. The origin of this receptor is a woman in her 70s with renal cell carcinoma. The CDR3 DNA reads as TGTGCCACCAGCAGAGGGACCAGGCAGACCTACGAGCAGTACTTC. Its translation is CATSRGTRQTYEQYF.